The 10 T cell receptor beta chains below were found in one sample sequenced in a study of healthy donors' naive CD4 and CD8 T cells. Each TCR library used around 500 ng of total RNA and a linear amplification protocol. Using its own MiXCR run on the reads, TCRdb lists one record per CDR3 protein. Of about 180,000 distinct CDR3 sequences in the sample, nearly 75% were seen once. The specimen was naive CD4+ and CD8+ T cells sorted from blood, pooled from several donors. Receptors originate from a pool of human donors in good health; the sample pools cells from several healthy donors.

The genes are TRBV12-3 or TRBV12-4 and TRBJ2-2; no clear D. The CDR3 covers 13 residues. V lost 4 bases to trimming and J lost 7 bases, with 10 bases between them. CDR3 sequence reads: CASSSPIHGELFF. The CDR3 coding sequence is TGTGCCAGCAGTTCTCCTATACACGGGGAGCTGTTTTTT.

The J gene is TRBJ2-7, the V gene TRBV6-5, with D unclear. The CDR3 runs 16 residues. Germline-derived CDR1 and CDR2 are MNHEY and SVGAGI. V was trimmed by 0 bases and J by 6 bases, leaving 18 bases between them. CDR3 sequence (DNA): TGTGCCAGCAGTTACTCGATTAGGAGCAGGTGGGGCGAGCAGTACTTC. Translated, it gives CASSYSIRSRWGEQYF.

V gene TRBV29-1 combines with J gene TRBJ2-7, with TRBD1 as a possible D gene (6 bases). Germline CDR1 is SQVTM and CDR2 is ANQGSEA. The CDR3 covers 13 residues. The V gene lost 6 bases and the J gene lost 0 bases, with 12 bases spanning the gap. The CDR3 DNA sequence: TGCAGCGTCAGGGGTCTAAGCTCCTACGAGCAGTACTTC. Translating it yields CSVRGLSSYEQYF.

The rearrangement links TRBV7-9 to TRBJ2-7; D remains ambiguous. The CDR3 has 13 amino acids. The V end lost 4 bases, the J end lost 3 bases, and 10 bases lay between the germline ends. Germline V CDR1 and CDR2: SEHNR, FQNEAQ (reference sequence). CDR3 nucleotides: TGTGCCAGCAGCTCGGACGGCCTCTACGAGCAGTACGTC. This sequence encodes CASSSDGLYEQYV.

DNA of the CDR3: TGTGCCAGTAGACAGAGCAAAAACCTGGGCGGCTACACCTTC. Amino acid sequence: CASRQSKNLGGYTF. The chain joins TRBV19 to TRBJ1-2, with D unresolved. V shed 6 bases and J shed 8 bases, with 19 bases lying between them. Per the germline V gene, CDR1 is LNHDA and CDR2 is SQIVND (reference sequence). The CDR3 runs to 14 residues.

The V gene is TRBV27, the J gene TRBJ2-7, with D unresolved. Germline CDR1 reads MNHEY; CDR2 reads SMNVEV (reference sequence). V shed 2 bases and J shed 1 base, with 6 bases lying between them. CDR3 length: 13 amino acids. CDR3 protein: CASSLDVSYEQYF. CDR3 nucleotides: TGTGCCAGCAGTTTAGACGTTTCCTACGAGCAGTACTTC.

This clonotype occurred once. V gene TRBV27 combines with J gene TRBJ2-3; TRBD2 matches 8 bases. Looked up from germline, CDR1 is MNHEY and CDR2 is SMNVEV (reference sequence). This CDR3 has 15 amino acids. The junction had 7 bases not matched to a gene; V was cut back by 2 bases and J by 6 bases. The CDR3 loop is CASSLEAGVSDTQYF. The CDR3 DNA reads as TGTGCCAGCAGTTTAGAAGCGGGAGTGTCGGATACGCAGTATTTT.

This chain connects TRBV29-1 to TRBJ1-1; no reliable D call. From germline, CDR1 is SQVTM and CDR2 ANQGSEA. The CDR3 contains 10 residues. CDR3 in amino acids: CSAFRSEAFF. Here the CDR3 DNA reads TGCAGTGCCTTTAGGTCTGAAGCTTTCTTT. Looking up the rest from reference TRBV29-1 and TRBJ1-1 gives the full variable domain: SAVISQKPSRDICQRGTSLTIQCQVDSQVTMMFWYRQQPGQSLTLIATANQGSEATYESGFVIDKFPISRPNLTFSTLTVSNMSPEDSSIYLCSAFRSEAFFGQGTRLTVV.

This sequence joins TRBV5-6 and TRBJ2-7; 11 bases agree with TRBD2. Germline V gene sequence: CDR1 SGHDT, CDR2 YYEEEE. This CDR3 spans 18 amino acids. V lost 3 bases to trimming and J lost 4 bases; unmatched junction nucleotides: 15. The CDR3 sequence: CASSSTRRLAGTAYEQYF. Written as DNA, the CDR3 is TGTGCCAGCAGCTCTACGCGGAGACTAGCGGGGACGGCGTACGAGCAGTACTTC.

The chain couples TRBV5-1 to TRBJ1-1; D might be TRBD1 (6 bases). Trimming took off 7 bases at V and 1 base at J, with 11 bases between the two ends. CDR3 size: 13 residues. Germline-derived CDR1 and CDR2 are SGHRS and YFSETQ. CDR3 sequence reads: CASEGDPNTEAFF. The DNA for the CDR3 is TGCGCCAGCGAGGGGGACCCGAACACTGAAGCTTTCTTT.